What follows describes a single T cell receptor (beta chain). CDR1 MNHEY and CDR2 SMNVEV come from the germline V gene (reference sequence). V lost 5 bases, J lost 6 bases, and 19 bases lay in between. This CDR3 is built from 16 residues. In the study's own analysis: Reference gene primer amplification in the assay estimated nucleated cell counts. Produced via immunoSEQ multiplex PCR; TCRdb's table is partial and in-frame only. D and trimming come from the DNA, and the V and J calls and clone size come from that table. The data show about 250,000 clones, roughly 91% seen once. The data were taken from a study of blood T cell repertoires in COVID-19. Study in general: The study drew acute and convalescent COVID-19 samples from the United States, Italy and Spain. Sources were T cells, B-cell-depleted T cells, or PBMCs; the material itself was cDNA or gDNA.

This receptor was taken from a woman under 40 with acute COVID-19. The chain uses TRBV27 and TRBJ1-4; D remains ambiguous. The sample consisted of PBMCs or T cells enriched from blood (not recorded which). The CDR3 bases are TGTGCCAGCAGTCCTCTACGAGACATCTTGGATGAAAAACTGTTTTTT. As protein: CASSPLRDILDEKLFF.